This T cell receptor beta chain was observed in a study of metastatic and nonmetastatic thyroid tumors. MiXCR reprocessed the PCR reads for TCRdb. The sample includes roughly 90,000 clones, 14% to 15% of them seen just once. Per germline, CDR1 KGHSH and CDR2 LQKENI. The CDR3 totals 13 residues. V lost 4 bases and J 1 base, leaving 7 bases between the germline ends. Before thyroid surgery, none of the patients had received any treatment. This clone has a count of ten or more. The chain has TRBV18 and TRBJ1-1; D unresolved. Sequenced input: blood. This sequence was found in a female donor with papillary thyroid cancer or a benign thyroid nodule (not recorded which). Some clones in this sample may be carry-over from other donors' samples. DNA for the CDR3: TGTGCCAGCTCACAGGGCGCGAACACTGAAGCTTTCTTT. Translation: CASSQGANTEAFF.